The present T cell receptor (beta chain) was sequenced within a study of human versus mouse CDR3 diversity and MHC coevolution. Overall study: Samples had between about 5.5 x 10^6 and 1.6 x 10^7 valid reads. Study-level findings and limits: Humans had the largest estimated TCR beta repertoire, around 1.6 million clonotypes. Mice had fewer CDR3 deletions and insertions than humans on average. Clonal inequality was lowest in most of the three human donors.

This CDR3 is built from 18 residues. V gave up 2 bases and J gave up 8 bases; unmatched junction bases: 16. Looked up from germline, CDR1 is LGHNA and CDR2 is YNFKEQ. Here immunoSEQ multiplex PCR was the method, and the copy in TCRdb shows in-frame clones only, minus some. The table shows roughly 80,000 clones, with over 85% occurring only once. As concerns this clone: The antigen remains undetermined.

The clonotype originates from a person between 25 and 70 years old in good health. The chain links TRBV4-2 to TRBJ1-3; 9 nucleotides align to TRBD1. Input material: naive CD4+ T cells from blood. Noted subset: CD45RO-negative CD62L-positive naive CD4 T cells. The CDR3 region has the DNA TGTGCCAGCAGCCAATCCCCCAGAATTACAGGGGGCGCGGACACCATATATTTT. Translated, it gives CASSQSPRITGGADTIYF.